Relative to its sample, the clone carrying this T cell receptor beta chain is large. Germline assignment: CDR1 MNHNY and CDR2 SVGAGI (reference sequence). The germline V and J ends were trimmed by 7 bases and 3 bases, with 10 bases remaining between them. The CDR3 length is 13 residues. Libraries were prepared by immunoSEQ multiplex PCR; TCRdb keeps only in-frame clonotypes and omits some of them. Of about 4,000 clones listed, around 15% are singletons. This sample is part of a study of tumour-infiltrating T cells in Burkitt lymphoma. The wider study: Productive clonality predicted overall and progression-free survival.

Sequences were obtained from tumor tissue. This sequence originates from a human donor with diffuse large B-cell lymphoma. Some clones in this sample may be carry-over from other donors' samples. V gene TRBV6-6 combines with J gene TRBJ1-5; the D is unclear. CDR3: CASTALHNQPQHF. CDR3 coding DNA: TGTGCCAGCACAGCGCTCCACAATCAGCCCCAGCATTTT.